A single sample gave rise to the 6 T cell receptor beta chains below, sequenced in a study of CD8+ T cells in alopecia areata. Following RNA extraction, reverse transcription yielded cDNA that acted as the sequencing template. Sequencing used immunoSEQ multiplex PCR; TCRdb keeps in-frame clones, though not all of them. The sample yields about 200,000 clones, around three fifths seen once. The sample consisted of CD8+ T cells sorted from blood. The receptors were gathered from a human donor in good health.

The CDR3 coding sequence is TGTGCCAGCAGCGAAGGACGGACTAGCGGAATGCATGAGCAGTTCTTC. Its translation is CASSEGRTSGMHEQFF. The chain carries TRBV9 and TRBJ2-1; 10 bases line up with TRBD2. Trimming at V came to 3 bases and at J to 8 bases, leaving 11 bases not matched to a gene. Germline V lookup: CDR1 SGDLS, CDR2 YYNGEE. This CDR3 spans 16 amino acids.

The V call is TRBV5-4, the J call TRBJ2-3; D not resolved. Per the germline V gene, CDR1 is SGHNT and CDR2 is YYREEE (reference sequence). The CDR3 runs 14 residues. V lost 4 bases and J 2 bases, leaving 11 bases between the germline ends. CDR3 amino acids: CASSVGPATDTQYF. The CDR3, as DNA: TGTGCCAGCAGCGTCGGGCCAGCCACAGATACGCAGTATTTT.

This clone has a handful of counts. The chain combines TRBV7-9 with TRBJ2-1; no definite D call. The length of the CDR3 is 16 residues. Germline V gene data show CDR1 as SEHNR and CDR2 as FQNEAQ (reference sequence). V dropped 5 bases and J dropped 0 bases, with 14 bases sitting between them. DNA for the CDR3: TGTGCCAGCAGCACTGAACTACTAAGCTCCTACAATGAGCAGTTCTTC. Translated, it gives CASSTELLSSYNEQFF.

This chain uses TRBV27 with TRBJ1-5; D is perhaps TRBD1 (6 bases). With 3 bases removed from V and 6 bases from J, the gap between germline ends came to 12 bases. This CDR3 is 14 amino acids long. Germline V gene lookup returns CDR1 MNHEY and CDR2 SMNVEV (reference sequence). The CDR3, as DNA: TGTGCCAGCAGTTTCGGGGGCTGGGGTCAGCCCCAGCATTTT. Residues: CASSFGGWGQPQHF.

The chain joins TRBV29-1 to TRBJ1-1; D is unresolved. Deletions cut 7 bases from V and 1 base from J, with 13 bases between. This CDR3 is 13 amino acids long. CDR1 is SQVTM, CDR2 ANQGSEA, per germline. The CDR3 here is CSADPRRNTEAFF. In DNA form, the CDR3 reads TGCAGCGCGGACCCCCGGCGGAACACTGAAGCTTTCTTT.

The chain is built from TRBV27 and TRBJ1-1, with unresolved D. Germline V gene sequence: CDR1 MNHEY, CDR2 SMNVEV (reference sequence). The CDR3 covers 13 residues. Trimming cost V 5 bases and J 3 bases, with 10 bases left between them. The CDR3, as DNA: TGTGCCAGCAGTGTTGGACGGTACACTGAAGCTTTCTTT. Amino acid sequence: CASSVGRYTEAFF.